The source of this T cell receptor beta chain is a study of early T cells in non-severe SARS-CoV-2 infection. In the study overall: Chains stayed unpaired after sequencing of bulk RNA from unsorted whole blood. Regarding the study as a whole: VDJdb matches were skewed toward anti-spike CD8 T cell responses.

The table lists this clonotype with many counts. Its cognate antigen is unknown. Unique molecular identifiers (one per individual cDNA molecule) were attached. TCRdb re-called the 5' RACE reads through MiXCR, storing one row per CDR3 protein. The sample records tens of thousands of distinct CDR3 sequences, under 9.5% being singletons. The CDR3 totals 15 residues. CDR1 and CDR2 (germline): MNHEY, SVGAGI. The V gene lost 0 bases and the J gene lost 1 base, with 10 bases spanning the gap. What was sequenced was whole blood. This receptor was identified in an adult who was a healthcare worker with PCR-confirmed SARS-CoV-2 infection or an uninfected control (not recorded which). The chain carries TRBV6-5 and TRBJ2-7; tentative D call: TRBD2 (5 bases). The CDR3 spells CASSYSRGGSYEQYF. As DNA, the CDR3 is TGTGCCAGCAGTTACTCGAGAGGCGGGTCCTACGAGCAGTACTTC.